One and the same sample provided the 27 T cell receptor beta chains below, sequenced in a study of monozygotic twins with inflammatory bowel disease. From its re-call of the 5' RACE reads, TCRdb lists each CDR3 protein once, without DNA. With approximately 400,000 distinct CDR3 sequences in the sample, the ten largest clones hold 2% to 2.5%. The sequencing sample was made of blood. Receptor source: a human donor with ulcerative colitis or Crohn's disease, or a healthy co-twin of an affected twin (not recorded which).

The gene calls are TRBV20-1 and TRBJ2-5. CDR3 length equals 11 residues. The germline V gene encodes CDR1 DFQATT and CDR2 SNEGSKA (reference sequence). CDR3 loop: CSARVGKTQYF.

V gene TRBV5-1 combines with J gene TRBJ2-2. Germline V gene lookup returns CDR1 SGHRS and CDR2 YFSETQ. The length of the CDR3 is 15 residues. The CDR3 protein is CASSHLADLTGELFF.

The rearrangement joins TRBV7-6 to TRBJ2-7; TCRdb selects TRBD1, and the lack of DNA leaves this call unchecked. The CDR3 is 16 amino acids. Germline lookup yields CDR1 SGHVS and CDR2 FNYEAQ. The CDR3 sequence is CASSALPDPGTYEQYF.

CDR3 sequence: CASSPRGGGGNEQFF. The chain carries TRBV12-3 or TRBV12-4 and TRBJ2-1; TCRdb selects TRBD1, and the lack of DNA leaves this call unchecked. This CDR3 region has 15 residues.

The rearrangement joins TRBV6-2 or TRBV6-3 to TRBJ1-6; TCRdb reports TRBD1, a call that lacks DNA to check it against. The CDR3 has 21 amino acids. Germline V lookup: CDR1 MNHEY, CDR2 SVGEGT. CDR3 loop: CASSPIPDRWYQSSYNSPLHF.

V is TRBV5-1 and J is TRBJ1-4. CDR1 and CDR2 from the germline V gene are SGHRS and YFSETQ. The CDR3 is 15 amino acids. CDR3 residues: CASSLDRFTNEKLFF.

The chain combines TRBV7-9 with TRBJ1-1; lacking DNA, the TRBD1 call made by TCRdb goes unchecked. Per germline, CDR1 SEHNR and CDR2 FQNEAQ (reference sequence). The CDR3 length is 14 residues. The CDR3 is CASSPGQIVTEAFF.

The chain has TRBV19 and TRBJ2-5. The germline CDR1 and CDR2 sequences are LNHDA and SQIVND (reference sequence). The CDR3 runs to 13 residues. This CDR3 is CASSNGRTETQYF.

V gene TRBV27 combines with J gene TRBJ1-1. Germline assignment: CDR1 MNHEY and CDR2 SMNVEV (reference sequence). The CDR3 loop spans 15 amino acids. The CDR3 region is CASSPTLTWNTEAFF.

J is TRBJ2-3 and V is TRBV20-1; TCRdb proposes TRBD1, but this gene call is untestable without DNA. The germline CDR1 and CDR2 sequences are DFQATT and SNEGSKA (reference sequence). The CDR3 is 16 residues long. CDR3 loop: CSARDRPPGVTDTQYF.

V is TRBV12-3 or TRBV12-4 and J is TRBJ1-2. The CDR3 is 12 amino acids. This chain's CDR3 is CASSLFALGYTF.

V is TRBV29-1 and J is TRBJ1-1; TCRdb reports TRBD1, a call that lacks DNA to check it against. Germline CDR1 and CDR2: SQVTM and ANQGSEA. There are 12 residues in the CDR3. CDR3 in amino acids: CSGKQGYTEAFF.

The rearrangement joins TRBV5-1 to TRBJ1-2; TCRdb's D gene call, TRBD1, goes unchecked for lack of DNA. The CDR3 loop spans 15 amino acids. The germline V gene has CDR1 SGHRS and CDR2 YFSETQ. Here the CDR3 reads CASSIGTGKNYGYTF.

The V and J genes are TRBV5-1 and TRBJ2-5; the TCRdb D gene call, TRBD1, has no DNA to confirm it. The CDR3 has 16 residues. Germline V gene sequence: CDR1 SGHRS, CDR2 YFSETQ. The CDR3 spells CASSTGLLTGAETQYF.

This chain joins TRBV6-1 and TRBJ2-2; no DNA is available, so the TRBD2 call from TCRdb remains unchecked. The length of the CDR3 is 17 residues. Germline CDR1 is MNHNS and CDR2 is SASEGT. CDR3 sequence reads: CASSEWASGANTGELFF.

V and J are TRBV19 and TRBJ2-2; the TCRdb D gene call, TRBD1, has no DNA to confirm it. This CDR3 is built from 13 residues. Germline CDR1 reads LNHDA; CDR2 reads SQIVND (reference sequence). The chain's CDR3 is CASSIDRGWKLFF.

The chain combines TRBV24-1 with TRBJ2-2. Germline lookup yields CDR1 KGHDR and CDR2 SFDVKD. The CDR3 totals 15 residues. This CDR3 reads CATSDHSGSTGELFF.

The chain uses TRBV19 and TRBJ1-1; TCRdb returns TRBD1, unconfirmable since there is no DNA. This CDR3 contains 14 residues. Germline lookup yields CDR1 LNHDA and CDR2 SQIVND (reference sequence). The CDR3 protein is CASSADRGWTEAFF. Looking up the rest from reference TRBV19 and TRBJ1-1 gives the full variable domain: DGGITQSPKYLFRKEGQNVTLSCEQNLNHDAMYWYRQDPGQGLRLIYYSQIVNDFQKGDIAEGYSVSREKKESFPLTVTSAQKNPTAFYLCASSADRGWTEAFFGQGTRLTVV.

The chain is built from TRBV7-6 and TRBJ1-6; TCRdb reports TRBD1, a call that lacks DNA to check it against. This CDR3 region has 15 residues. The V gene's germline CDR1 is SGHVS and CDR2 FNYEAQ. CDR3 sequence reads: CASSFEGQGQSPLHF. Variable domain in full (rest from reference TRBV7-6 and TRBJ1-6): GAGVSQSPRYKVTKRGQDVALRCDPISGHVSLYWYRQALGQGPEFLTYFNYEAQQDKSGLPNDRFSAERPEGSISTLTIQRTEQRDSAMYRCASSFEGQGQSPLHFGNGTRLTVT.

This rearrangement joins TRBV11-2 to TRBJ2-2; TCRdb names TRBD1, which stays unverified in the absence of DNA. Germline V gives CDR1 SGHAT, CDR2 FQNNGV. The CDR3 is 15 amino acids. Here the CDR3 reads CASITQGVGTGELFF.

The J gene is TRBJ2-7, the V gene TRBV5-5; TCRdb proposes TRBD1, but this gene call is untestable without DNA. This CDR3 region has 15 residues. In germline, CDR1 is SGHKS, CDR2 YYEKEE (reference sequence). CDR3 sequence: CASSLFRGQSDEQYF.

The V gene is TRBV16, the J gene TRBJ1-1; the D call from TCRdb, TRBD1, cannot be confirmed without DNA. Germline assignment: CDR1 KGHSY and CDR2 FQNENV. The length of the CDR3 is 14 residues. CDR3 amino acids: CASSPEAGYTEAFF.

CDR3 protein: CASGSRQGAYEQYF. The chain links TRBV6-1 to TRBJ2-7; TCRdb's D gene call, TRBD1, goes unchecked for lack of DNA. The CDR3 covers 14 residues. Germline V gives CDR1 MNHNS, CDR2 SASEGT.

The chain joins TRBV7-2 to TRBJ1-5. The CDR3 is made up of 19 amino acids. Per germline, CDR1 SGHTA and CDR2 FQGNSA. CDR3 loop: CASSLAPPSGIYSNQPQHF.

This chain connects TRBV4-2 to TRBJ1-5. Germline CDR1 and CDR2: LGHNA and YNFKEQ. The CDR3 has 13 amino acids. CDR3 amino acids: CASSQFKSQPQHF.

This CDR3 is CASSLASQGNTIYF. This chain connects TRBV5-1 to TRBJ1-3. The germline V gene has CDR1 SGHRS and CDR2 YFSETQ. The CDR3 has 14 residues.

The CDR3 here is CASDRGNTGELFF. V and J are TRBV6-2 or TRBV6-3 and TRBJ2-2; the D gene TCRdb calls, TRBD1, cannot be checked with no DNA. Germline CDR1 and CDR2: MNHEY and SVGEGT. The CDR3 is made up of 13 amino acids.